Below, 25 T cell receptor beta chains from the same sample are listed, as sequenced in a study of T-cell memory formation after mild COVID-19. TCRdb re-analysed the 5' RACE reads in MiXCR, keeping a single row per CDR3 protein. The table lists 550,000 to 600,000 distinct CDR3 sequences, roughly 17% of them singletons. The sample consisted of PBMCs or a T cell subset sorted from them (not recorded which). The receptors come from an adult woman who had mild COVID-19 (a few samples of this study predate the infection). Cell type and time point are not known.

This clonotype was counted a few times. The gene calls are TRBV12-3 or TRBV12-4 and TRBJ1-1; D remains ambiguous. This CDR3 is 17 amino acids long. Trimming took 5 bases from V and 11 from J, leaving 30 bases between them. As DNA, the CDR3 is TGTGCCAGCAGTCGCTCTGGCCTCAGGTCGGGCGGGTTGCGTGCTTTCTTT. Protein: CASSRSGLRSGGLRAFF.

The chain's CDR3 is CASSLSSGEVGETQYF. The DNA for the CDR3 is TGTGCCAGCAGCTTATCTAGCGGGGAAGTCGGAGAGACCCAGTACTTC. V gene TRBV7-6 combines with J gene TRBJ2-5, with 9 bases identical to TRBD2. Germline assignment: CDR1 SGHVS and CDR2 FNYEAQ. With 2 bases clipped from V and 4 bases from J, the junction kept 8 bases outside the gene matches. The CDR3 extends over 16 amino acids.

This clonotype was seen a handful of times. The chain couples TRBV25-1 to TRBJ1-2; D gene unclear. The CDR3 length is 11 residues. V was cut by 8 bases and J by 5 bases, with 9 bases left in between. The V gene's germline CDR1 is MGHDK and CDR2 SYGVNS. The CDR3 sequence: CASGKGYGYTF. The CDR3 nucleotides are TGTGCCAGCGGGAAGGGATATGGCTACACCTTC.

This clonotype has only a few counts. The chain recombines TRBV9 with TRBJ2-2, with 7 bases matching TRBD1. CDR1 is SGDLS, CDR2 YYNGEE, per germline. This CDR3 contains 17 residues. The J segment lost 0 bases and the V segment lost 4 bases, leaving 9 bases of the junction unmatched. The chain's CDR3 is CASSPEWDSPNTGELFF. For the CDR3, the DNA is TGTGCCAGCAGCCCAGAATGGGACAGTCCGAACACCGGGGAGCTGTTTTTT.

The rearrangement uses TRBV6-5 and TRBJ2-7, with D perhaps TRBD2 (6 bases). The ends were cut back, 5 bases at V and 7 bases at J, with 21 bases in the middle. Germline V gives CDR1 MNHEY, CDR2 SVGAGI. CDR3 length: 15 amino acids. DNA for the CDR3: TGTGCCAGCAGTGCGGAGGGAACGGTCCTAAGGGAGCAGTACTTC. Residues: CASSAEGTVLREQYF.

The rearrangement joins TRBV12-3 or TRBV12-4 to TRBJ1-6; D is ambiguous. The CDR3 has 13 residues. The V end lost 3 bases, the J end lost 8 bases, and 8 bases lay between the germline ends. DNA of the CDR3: TGTGCCAGCAGTTTCCTAGAAGATTCACCCCTCCACTTT. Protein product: CASSFLEDSPLHF.

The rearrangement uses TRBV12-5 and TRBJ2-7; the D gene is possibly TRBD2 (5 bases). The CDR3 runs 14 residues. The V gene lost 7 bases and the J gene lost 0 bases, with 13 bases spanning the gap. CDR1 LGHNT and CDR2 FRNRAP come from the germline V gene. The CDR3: CASAPGVRSYEQYF. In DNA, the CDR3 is TGTGCTAGTGCCCCCGGGGTCCGCTCCTACGAGCAGTACTTC. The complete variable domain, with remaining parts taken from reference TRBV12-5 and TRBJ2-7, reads DARVTQTPRHKVTEMGQEVTMRCQPILGHNTVFWYRQTMMQGLELLAYFRNRAPLDDSGMPKDRFSAEMPDATLATLKIQPSEPRDSAVYFCASAPGVRSYEQYFGPGTRLTVT.

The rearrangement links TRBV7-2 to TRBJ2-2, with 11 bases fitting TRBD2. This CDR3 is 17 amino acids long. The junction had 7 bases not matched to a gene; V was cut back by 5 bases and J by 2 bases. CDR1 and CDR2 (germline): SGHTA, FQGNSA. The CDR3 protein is CASSPSSGRVNTGELFF. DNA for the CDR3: TGTGCCAGCAGCCCCAGTAGCGGGAGGGTAAACACCGGGGAGCTGTTTTTT.

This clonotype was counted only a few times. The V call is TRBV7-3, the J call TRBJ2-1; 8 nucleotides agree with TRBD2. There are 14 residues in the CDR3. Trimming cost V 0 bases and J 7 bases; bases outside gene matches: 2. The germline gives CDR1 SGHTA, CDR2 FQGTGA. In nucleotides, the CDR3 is TGTGCCAGCAGCTTAACAGCGGGGGATAATGAGCAGTTCTTC. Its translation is CASSLTAGDNEQFF.

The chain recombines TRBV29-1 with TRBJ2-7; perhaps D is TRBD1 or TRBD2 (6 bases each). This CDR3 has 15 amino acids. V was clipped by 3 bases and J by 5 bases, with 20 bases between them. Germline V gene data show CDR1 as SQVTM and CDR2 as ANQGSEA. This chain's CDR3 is CSVDDWGAISNEQYF. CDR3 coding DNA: TGCAGCGTTGATGATTGGGGGGCGATTAGCAACGAGCAGTACTTC.

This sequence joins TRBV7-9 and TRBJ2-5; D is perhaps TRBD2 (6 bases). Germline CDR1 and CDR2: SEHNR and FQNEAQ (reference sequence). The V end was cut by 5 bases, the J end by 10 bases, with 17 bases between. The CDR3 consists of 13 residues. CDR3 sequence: CASSPGARGDQYF. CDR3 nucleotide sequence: TGTGCCAGCAGCCCGGGAGCTCGGGGTGACCAGTACTTC.

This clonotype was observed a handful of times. The CDR3 region is CASSRPLASEGDSYEQYF. The CDR3 nucleotides read TGTGCCAGCAGCCGACCCCTCGCTTCGGAGGGGGACTCATACGAGCAGTACTTC. The chain combines TRBV12-3 or TRBV12-4 with TRBJ2-7; the D gene could be TRBD1 or TRBD2 (6 bases each). V gave up 6 bases and J gave up 4 bases, with 28 bases separating them. This CDR3 is 18 amino acids long.

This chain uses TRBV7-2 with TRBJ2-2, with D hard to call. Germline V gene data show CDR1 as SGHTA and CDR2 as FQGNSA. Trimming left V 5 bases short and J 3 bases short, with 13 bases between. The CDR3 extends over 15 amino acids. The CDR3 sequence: CASSPTPPDTGELFF. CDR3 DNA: TGTGCCAGCAGCCCGACTCCTCCCGACACCGGGGAGCTGTTTTTT.

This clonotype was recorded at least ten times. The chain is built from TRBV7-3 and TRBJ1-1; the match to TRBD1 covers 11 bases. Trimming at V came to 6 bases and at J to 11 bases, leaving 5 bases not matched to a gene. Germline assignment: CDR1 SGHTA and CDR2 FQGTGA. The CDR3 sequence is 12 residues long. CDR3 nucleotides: TGTGCCAGCAGTTTCGGACAGGGGGCGGCTTTCTTT. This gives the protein CASSFGQGAAFF.

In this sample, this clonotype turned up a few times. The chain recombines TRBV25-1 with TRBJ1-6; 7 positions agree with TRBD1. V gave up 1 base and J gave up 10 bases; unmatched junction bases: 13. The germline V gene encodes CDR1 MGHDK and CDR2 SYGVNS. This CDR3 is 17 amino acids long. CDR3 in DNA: TGTGCCAGCAGTGAATCCCACGGGTACAGGGGCCACTCACCCCTCCACTTT. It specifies CASSESHGYRGHSPLHF.

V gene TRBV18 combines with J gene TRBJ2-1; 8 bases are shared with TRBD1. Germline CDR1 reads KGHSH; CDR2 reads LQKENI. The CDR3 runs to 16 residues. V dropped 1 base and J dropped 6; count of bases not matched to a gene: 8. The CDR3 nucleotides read TGTGCCAGCTCACCACGGGGACAGGTAGTGGGCAATGAGCAGTTCTTC. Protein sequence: CASSPRGQVVGNEQFF.

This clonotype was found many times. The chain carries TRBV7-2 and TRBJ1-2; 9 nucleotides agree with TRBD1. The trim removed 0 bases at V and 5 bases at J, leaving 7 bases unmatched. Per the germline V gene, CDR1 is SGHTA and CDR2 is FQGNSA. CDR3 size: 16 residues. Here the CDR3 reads CASSLAPGQGFYGYTF. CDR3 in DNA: TGTGCCAGCAGCTTAGCTCCGGGACAGGGTTTTTATGGCTACACCTTC.

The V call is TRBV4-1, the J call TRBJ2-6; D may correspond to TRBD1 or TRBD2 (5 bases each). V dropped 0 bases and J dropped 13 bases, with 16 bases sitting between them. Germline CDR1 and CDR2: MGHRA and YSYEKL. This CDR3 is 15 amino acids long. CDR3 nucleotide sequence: TGCGCCAGCAGCCAAGATCTGGGGGTGGTAGGAGTCCTGACTTTC. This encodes CASSQDLGVVGVLTF.

The CDR3 nucleotides read TGTGCCAGCAGCCTCCGACAGGGACTGACACCCTACGAGCAGTACTTC. Amino acid sequence: CASSLRQGLTPYEQYF. This sequence joins TRBV5-5 and TRBJ2-7, with D possibly being TRBD1 (7 bases). CDR1 is SGHKS, CDR2 YYEKEE, per germline (reference sequence). Trimming left V 4 bases short and J 2 bases short, with 19 bases between. This CDR3 has 16 amino acids. Based on the CDR3 plus reference TRBV5-5 and TRBJ2-7, the full variable domain is DAGVTQSPTHLIKTRGQQVTLRCSPISGHKSVSWYQQVLGQGPQFIFQYYEKEERGRGNFPDRFSARQFPNYSSELNVNALLLGDSALYLCASSLRQGLTPYEQYFGPGTRLTVT.

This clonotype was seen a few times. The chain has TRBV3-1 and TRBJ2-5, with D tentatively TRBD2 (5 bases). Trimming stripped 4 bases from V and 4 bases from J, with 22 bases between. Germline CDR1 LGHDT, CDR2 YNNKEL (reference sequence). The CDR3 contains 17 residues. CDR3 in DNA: TGTGCCAGCAGCCTACTAGGTTTAGGTCTCCTAAGAGAGACCCAGTACTTC. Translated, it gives CASSLLGLGLLRETQYF.

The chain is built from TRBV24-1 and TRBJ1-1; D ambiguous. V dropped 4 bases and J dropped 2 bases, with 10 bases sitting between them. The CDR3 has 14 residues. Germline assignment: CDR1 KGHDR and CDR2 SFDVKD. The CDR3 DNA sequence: TGTGCCACCAGTGACCCGAACGGTAACACTGAAGCTTTCTTT. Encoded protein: CATSDPNGNTEAFF.

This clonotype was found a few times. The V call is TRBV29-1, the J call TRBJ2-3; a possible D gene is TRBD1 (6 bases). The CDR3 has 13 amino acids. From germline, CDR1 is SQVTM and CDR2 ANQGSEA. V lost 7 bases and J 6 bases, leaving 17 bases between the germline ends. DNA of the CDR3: TGCAGCGGTGCCGGGACACCTGGGGATACGCAGTATTTT. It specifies CSGAGTPGDTQYF.

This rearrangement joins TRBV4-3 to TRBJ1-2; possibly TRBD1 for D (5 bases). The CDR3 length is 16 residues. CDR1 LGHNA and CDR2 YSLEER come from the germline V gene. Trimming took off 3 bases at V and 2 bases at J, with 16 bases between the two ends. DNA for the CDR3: TGCGCCAGCAGCCAGTACCAGGGAAATCTAAACTATGGCTACACCTTC. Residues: CASSQYQGNLNYGYTF.

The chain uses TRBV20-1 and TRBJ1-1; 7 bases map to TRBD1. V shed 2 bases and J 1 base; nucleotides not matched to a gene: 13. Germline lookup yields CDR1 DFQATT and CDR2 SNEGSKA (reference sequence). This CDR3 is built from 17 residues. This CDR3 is CSARQIWDSSPNTEAFF. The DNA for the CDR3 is TGCAGTGCTAGACAGATTTGGGACAGCTCTCCGAACACTGAAGCTTTCTTT.

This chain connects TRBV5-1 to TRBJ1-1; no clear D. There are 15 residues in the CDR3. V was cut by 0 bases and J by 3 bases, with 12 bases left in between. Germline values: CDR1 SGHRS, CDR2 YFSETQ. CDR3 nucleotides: TGCGCCAGCAGCTTGGGACGGCTAGGCGACACTGAAGCTTTCTTT. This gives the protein CASSLGRLGDTEAFF.